This T cell receptor beta chain came from a study of shared clonotypes between healthy human individuals. Clones were read by immunoSEQ multiplex PCR, and TCRdb kept only the in-frame ones, dropping some. The sample contains about 980,000 clones, more than 75% of which appear only once. CDR1 is MGHRA and CDR2 is YSYEKL in the germline V gene. V was pared by 3 bases and J by 5 bases, with 2 bases of the junction left unmatched. There are 14 residues in the CDR3. The study's findings and limits: An expected dependence of interdonor clonotype sharing on sequencing depth was noted.

Remarks on this clone: The antigen is unknown. Other DNA sequences within the sample encode an identical CDR3.

The study separated CD4+ cells into CD45RA+ naive and CD45RA-negative memory subsets. The sequence came from a man aged 18 to 29 in good health. V gene TRBV4-1 combines with J gene TRBJ2-7; 12 nucleotides agree with TRBD1. The sequenced material came from memory CD4+ T cells sorted from blood. Subset given: CD45RA-negative fraction. CDR3 sequence (DNA): TGCGCCAGCAGCCAGGGACAGGGGGCGGACGAGCAGTACTTC. Protein: CASSQGQGADEQYF.